This TCR beta chain was captured in a study of T cells in Graves' hyperthyroidism and ophthalmopathy (dated by TCRdb to about 2019). About the study as a whole: Peripheral blood was sampled at the time of initial diagnosis, prior to any treatment. Once sampling was done, hyperthyroidism patients were given methimazole at a starting dose of 30 mg daily, whereas ophthalmopathy patients were given high-dose intravenous methylprednisolone. Whether ophthalmopathy could be predicted prospectively was tested in an independent validation cohort made up of roughly 19 hyperthyroidism patients plus 17 patients who later progressed to ophthalmopathy. To identify TCR V-J signatures that set the groups apart, the researchers used a discovery cohort of 90 to 100 patients, made up of 43 with Graves' ophthalmopathy and 57 with stable Graves' hyperthyroidism. TCR Vbeta CDR3 sequencing of roughly 140 peripheral blood samples (under 45 ophthalmopathy, under 80 hyperthyroidism and about 17 progressor patients) is reported in the paper. In addition, the study compared T-cell repertoires in thyroid tissue and in blood from several Graves' hyperthyroidism patients. For training and testing, the 100 or so patients in the discovery cohort were randomly divided in a 7:3 ratio. The study at large found these results: Ophthalmopathy was separated from stable hyperthyroidism by a 13 V-J signature model, with around 90% sensitivity and roughly 84% specificity obtained in cross-validation and 80%/75% obtained in testing. Blood samples also contained most of the expanded thyroid clonotypes (frequency above 0.001), which suggests that blood repertoires may reflect thyroid immune responses. In validation, the model predicted progression to ophthalmopathy a median of about 5.9 months before onset, with 65% to 71% sensitivity and 72.22% specificity. Sample size was not statistically predetermined, and blinding of investigators to group allocation was not performed.

Amplification of TCR beta CDR3 regions was carried out from RNA transcripts. The first round of RT-PCR for the TCR CDR3 was performed with the HTBI primer set and the Qiagen OneStep RT-PCR kit. Libraries were constructed in a second round of multiplex PCR, after which size selection and purification were carried out. Libraries were sequenced paired-end with 100 bp reads on an Illumina HiSeq2000. On the authors' methods: Raw data were processed with SOAPnuke, discarding reads with adapters, uncalled bases, mean Phred below 15, or no exact constant-primer or identifier match. High-quality paired reads were merged using COPE v1.2.5, and each unique nucleotide sequence was defined as a clonotype. MiTCR v1.1 was used to align clonotypes to the IMGT TRBV, TRBD and TRBJ reference segments. Analysis was restricted to V-J combinations with a frequency above 0.0001, which covered roughly 99% of repertoires. A TCS score was defined as the ratio between F50 (clonal expansion) and ExV (chaos), using BLOSUM62-based TCRdist between CDR3 peptides within each V-J. Welch's t-statistics and random forest reduced roughly 530 V-J features to some 14, which were used in a naive Bayes classifier (R e1071). In TCRdb, the public reads were trimmed at Q25 with fastp and aligned with MiXCR, with productive beta chains retained. Entries that share a CDR3 protein sequence are merged under the most common genes and DNA. TCRdb's processing, not the study's, gives the V and J calls here. This sample is represented by 250,000 to 300,000 distinct CDR3 sequences; less than 15% of them were singletons. 13% of the sample is taken by the ten largest.

The hyperthyroidism patients were between 18 and 65 years old and newly diagnosed, with a disease duration of less than 2 months. Exclusion was applied to patients with uncontrolled infections, other autoimmune diseases, pregnancy or lactation. Diagnoses relied on clinical symptoms, serum thyroxine and TRAb, thyroid ultrasound and orbital computed tomography. Blood from progressor patients was drawn when they were first diagnosed with hyperthyroidism, before any ophthalmopathy symptoms appeared. PBMCs were separated from roughly 10 ml of fresh peripheral blood using Ficoll-Paque density gradient centrifugation. Patients classed as progressors first received a Graves' hyperthyroidism diagnosis and then went on to develop ophthalmopathy during follow-up. Total RNA was extracted using Trizol reagent, and RNA quality was assessed on an Agilent 2100 Bioanalyzer. This clonotype was seen ten or more times. Its antigen is unknown. No quality values exist for individual bases; no much larger clone is one base distant.

The CDR3 holds 16 amino acids from the cysteine to the phenylalanine. The CDR3 DNA has 48 bases and is translated from base 1. The germline V gene (reference sequence) yields SEHNR for CDR1 and FQNEAQ for CDR2. V sheds 1 base and J sheds 6 bases, leaving 18 bases between their ends. This chain is built from TRBV7-9 and TRBJ1-2; matching of 5 bases hints at TRBD1 as the D gene. The TCR originated in a woman between 40 and 55 years old with Graves' hyperthyroidism that later progressed to Graves' ophthalmopathy. Sequencing was carried out using blood. The CDR3 region reads CASSLGSHRTENGYTF. The sequenced DNA: TGTGCCAGCAGCTTAGGCAGCCACAGGACCGAGAATGGCTACACCTTC.